The 22 T cell receptor beta chains in this list originate from one sample, sequenced in a study of graft-versus-host responses after intestinal transplantation. The protocol was immunoSEQ multiplex PCR, while the TCRdb copy is restricted to in-frame clones and leaves out a portion. The sample includes 130,000 to 150,000 clones, 80% to 95% of them seen just once. For these TCRs, the target antigens are not known. Sequenced here: unstimulated CD4+ T cells sorted from spleen or lymph node cells, sampled before intestinal transplant. The receptors were gathered from a human donor who received an intestinal transplant.

This sequence joins TRBV11-1 and TRBJ2-3; the match to TRBD1 covers 10 bases. V trimming: 4 bases; J trimming: 3 bases; junction bases outside the gene matches: 4. The CDR3 sequence is 15 residues long. Looked up from germline, CDR1 is SGHAT and CDR2 is FQDESV (reference sequence). The CDR3 bases are TGTGCCAGCAGCTCGGGACAGGGGAGGACAGATACGCAGTATTTT. This codes for CASSSGQGRTDTQYF.

This chain uses TRBV28 with TRBJ1-2, with D possibly matching TRBD1 (5 bases). Germline-derived CDR1 and CDR2 are MDHEN and SYDVKM. This CDR3 spans 14 amino acids. Trimming took 3 bases from V and 1 from J, leaving 9 bases between them. This chain's CDR3 is CASSLGGYNYGYTF. The CDR3, as DNA: TGTGCCAGCAGTTTGGGGGGGTATAACTATGGCTACACCTTC.

The V gene is TRBV5-1, the J gene TRBJ2-3; no firm D call. The germline CDR1 and CDR2 sequences are SGHRS and YFSETQ. CDR3 length: 16 amino acids. V gave up 0 bases and J gave up 1 base, with 12 bases separating them. In DNA, the CDR3 is TGCGCCAGCAGCTTGGAAGCTGCCAAGGGCACAGATACGCAGTATTTT. As protein: CASSLEAAKGTDTQYF.

This chain links TRBV9 with TRBJ1-6; D possibly corresponds to TRBD1 (5 bases). V shed 3 bases and J shed 7 bases, with 5 bases lying between them. Germline V CDR1 and CDR2: SGDLS, YYNGEE. The CDR3 extends over 12 amino acids. DNA of the CDR3: TGTGCCAGCAGCGGACAGAATTCACCCCTCCACTTT. Amino acids: CASSGQNSPLHF.

This clone was counted only a few times. V gene TRBV10-2 combines with J gene TRBJ2-1, with D perhaps matching TRBD2 (5 bases). V lost 5 bases and J lost 10, with 9 bases in between. This CDR3 spans 11 amino acids. Germline lookup yields CDR1 WSHSY and CDR2 SAAADI. The CDR3, as DNA: TGCGCCAGCAGTCCTCCGGGAGAGCAGTTCTTC. It encodes CASSPPGEQFF.

This sequence joins TRBV11-2 and TRBJ2-7, with 8 bases aligning to TRBD1. Germline V gives CDR1 SGHAT, CDR2 FQNNGV. The CDR3 extends over 15 amino acids. Trimming removed 2 bases from V and 2 bases from J; junction bases left unmatched: 5. The CDR3 coding sequence is TGTGCCAGCAGCTTATATAGGACAGGGACCTACGAGCAGTACTTC. Its translation is CASSLYRTGTYEQYF.

This chain connects TRBV6-1 to TRBJ2-5; 13 nucleotides align to TRBD2. CDR3 length equals 16 residues. J gave up 11 bases and V 4 bases, and 13 bases lay outside the gene matches. CDR1 MNHNS and CDR2 SASEGT come from the germline V gene. The CDR3 DNA reads TGTGCCAGCAGTGGGAGGCGGGGACTAGCGGGACGGGAGCAGTACTTC. As protein: CASSGRRGLAGREQYF.

The chain uses TRBV5-1 and TRBJ2-5, with D uncertain. V gave up 0 bases and J gave up 1 base, with 7 bases separating them. The CDR3 is made up of 14 amino acids. The germline gives CDR1 SGHRS, CDR2 YFSETQ. The CDR3 sequence is CASSLGRTQETQYF. Here the CDR3 DNA reads TGCGCCAGCAGCTTGGGACGGACCCAAGAGACCCAGTACTTC. The variable domain in full, completed from reference TRBV5-1 and TRBJ2-5, reads KAGVTQTPRYLIKTRGQQVTLSCSPISGHRSVSWYQQTPGQGLQFLFEYFSETQRNKGNFPGRFSGRQFSNSRSEMNVSTLELGDSALYLCASSLGRTQETQYFGPGTRLLVL.

This chain uses TRBV28 with TRBJ1-2; D unresolved. Trimming cost V 11 bases and J 3 bases, with 16 bases left between them. The germline V gene encodes CDR1 MDHEN and CDR2 SYDVKM. This CDR3 has 13 residues. For the CDR3, the DNA is TGTGCCGCCCGCTCCGGCTCCCACTATGGCTACACCTTC. It encodes CAARSGSHYGYTF.

This sequence joins TRBV6-6 and TRBJ1-5; D is ambiguous. Looked up from germline, CDR1 is MNHNY and CDR2 is SVGAGI (reference sequence). CDR3 length: 10 amino acids. Trimming stripped 4 bases from V and 7 bases from J, with 2 bases between. The CDR3 bases are TGTGCCAGCAGTTTCCAGCCCCAGCATTTT. Residues: CASSFQPQHF.

The rearrangement joins TRBV2 to TRBJ2-2; weak D call: TRBD1 (5 bases). Germline V gene data show CDR1 as SNHLY and CDR2 as FYNNEI. This CDR3 contains 12 residues. V lost 7 bases to trimming and J lost 3 bases, with 6 bases between them. DNA for the CDR3: TGTGCCAGCAAGGGGTACACCGGGGAGCTGTTTTTT. Its protein is CASKGYTGELFF.

Of note for this clone: At one boundary the junction diverges from the germline segment, which might be a read error. The rearrangement uses TRBV5-1 and TRBJ2-7, with TRBD2 matching 11 bases. Germline V lookup: CDR1 SGHRS, CDR2 YFSETQ. CDR3 size: 17 residues. The DNA of the CDR3 is TGCGCCAGCAGATTGGACATAGCGGGAGGGAACTCCTACGAGCAGTACTTC. It yields the protein CASRLDIAGGNSYEQYF.

J is TRBJ1-2 and V is TRBV5-1; D unclear. There are 13 residues in the CDR3. Germline CDR1 SGHRS, CDR2 YFSETQ. Trimming pared 0 bases from V and 3 bases from J, leaving 6 bases between. The CDR3 loop is CASSLGTDYGYTF. The CDR3 bases are TGCGCCAGCAGCTTGGGGACTGACTATGGCTACACCTTC. The whole variable domain, remainder taken from reference TRBV5-1 and TRBJ1-2, is KAGVTQTPRYLIKTRGQQVTLSCSPISGHRSVSWYQQTPGQGLQFLFEYFSETQRNKGNFPGRFSGRQFSNSRSEMNVSTLELGDSALYLCASSLGTDYGYTFGSGTRLTVV.

The rearrangement uses TRBV5-6 and TRBJ2-4, with a tentative D call TRBD1 (5 bases). Per the germline V gene, CDR1 is SGHDT and CDR2 is YYEEEE. The CDR3 contains 14 residues. V lost 2 bases and J lost 2, with 8 bases in between. CDR3 region: CASSFWGSKNIQYF. CDR3 nucleotide sequence: TGTGCCAGCAGCTTCTGGGGCTCCAAAAACATTCAGTACTTC.

The chain uses TRBV5-6 and TRBJ1-6; D is uncertain. Germline lookup yields CDR1 SGHDT and CDR2 YYEEEE. The CDR3 covers 13 residues. Trimming stripped 1 base from V and 14 bases from J, with 13 bases between. This CDR3 reads CASSLYASNALHF. The CDR3 DNA is TGTGCCAGCAGCTTGTACGCGTCGAATGCCCTCCACTTT.

The rearrangement joins TRBV5-1 to TRBJ2-2; D might be TRBD1 (6 bases). The CDR3 spans 16 residues. Germline V gene sequence: CDR1 SGHRS, CDR2 YFSETQ. Trimming shortened V by 4 bases and J by 1 base, and 14 bases separated the two germline ends. The CDR3 spells CASSPNRAGNTGELFF. The DNA of the CDR3 is TGCGCCAGCAGCCCCAACAGGGCGGGGAACACCGGGGAGCTGTTTTTT.

This chain uses TRBV7-2 with TRBJ1-5; D possibly corresponds to TRBD1 (6 bases). This CDR3 comprises 14 residues. Trimming left V 7 bases short and J 5 bases short, with 15 bases between. CDR1 is SGHTA, CDR2 FQGNSA, per germline. The CDR3 DNA reads TGTGCCAGCACCTCACCCGGGGGCCATCAGCCCCAGCATTTT. As protein: CASTSPGGHQPQHF.

V is TRBV28 and J is TRBJ1-2; D remains ambiguous. CDR1 and CDR2 (germline): MDHEN, SYDVKM. The CDR3 extends over 13 amino acids. V was shortened by 6 bases and J by 4 bases, with 12 bases between the two germline ends. CDR3 residues: CASSLTESYGYTF. The CDR3 DNA is TGTGCCAGCAGCCTTACAGAAAGCTATGGCTACACCTTC.

This chain connects TRBV28 to TRBJ2-3, with D perhaps TRBD1 (6 bases). The germline CDR1 and CDR2 sequences are MDHEN and SYDVKM. V gave up 10 bases and J gave up 6 bases, with 14 bases separating them. There are 12 residues in the CDR3. DNA of the CDR3: TGTGCCACCAAGGGGGTCATGGATACGCAGTATTTT. Amino acid sequence: CATKGVMDTQYF.

The chain uses TRBV25-1 and TRBJ2-1; 7 nucleotides match TRBD2. Germline CDR1 is MGHDK and CDR2 is SYGVNS. With 4 bases clipped from V and 0 bases from J, the junction kept 6 bases outside the gene matches. CDR3 length: 16 amino acids. The CDR3 bases are TGTGCCAGCAGTGTGGCTAGCGGTATCTCCTACAATGAGCAGTTCTTC. It is translated as CASSVASGISYNEQFF. The whole variable domain, remainder taken from reference TRBV25-1 and TRBJ2-1, is EADIYQTPRYLVIGTGKKITLECSQTMGHDKMYWYQQDPGMELHLIHYSYGVNSTEKGDLSSESTVSRIRTEHFPLTLESARPSHTSQYLCASSVASGISYNEQFFGPGTRLTVL.

This clone was counted a single time. The V gene is TRBV19, the J gene TRBJ2-5; no definite D call. The DNA end favors TRBJ2-7, so the J call may be wrong. The CDR3 extends over 15 amino acids. Germline V gives CDR1 LNHDA, CDR2 SQIVND (reference sequence). The CDR3 coding sequence is TGTGCCAGTAGTATAGACCGGACGGTCTCCTACGAGCAGTACTTC. Protein: CASSIDRTVSYEQYF.

The rearrangement joins TRBV21-1 to TRBJ2-5; the table's D call TRBD1 went unverified against the DNA. TRBV21-1 is described as a pseudogene. This CDR3 contains 15 residues. The CDR3 DNA follows: TGTGCCAGCAGCCCCGACAGGGGCCTCGGGGAGACCCAGTACTTC. The encoded protein is CASSPDRGLGETQYF.